This T cell receptor beta chain originates from a study of T cell responses to AZD1222 COVID-19 vaccine. Produced via immunoSEQ multiplex PCR; TCRdb's table is partial and in-frame only. The data show some 120,000 clones, around 93% seen once. Broader study findings: It was only after the peak T cell response that any repertoires were sampled. There were vaccine-associated CD4 TCRs across spike, dominant at 160-218 and 743-854. The sample set comprised mostly white British donors with more females, and clonal diversity was possibly underestimated.

In regard to this clone: Its antigen remains unidentified.

Sample: peripheral blood, taken on day 0 of AZD1222 vaccination. This TCR was sampled from an adult in good health.

Here the CDR3 DNA reads TGTGCCAGCAGTACAGCTACAGATGGCTACACCTTC. The encoded protein is CASSTATDGYTF. The gene calls are TRBV12-3 or TRBV12-4 and TRBJ1-2, with D hard to call. The V and J ends lost 5 bases and 6 bases respectively, with 10 bases between them. The CDR3 runs to 12 residues.